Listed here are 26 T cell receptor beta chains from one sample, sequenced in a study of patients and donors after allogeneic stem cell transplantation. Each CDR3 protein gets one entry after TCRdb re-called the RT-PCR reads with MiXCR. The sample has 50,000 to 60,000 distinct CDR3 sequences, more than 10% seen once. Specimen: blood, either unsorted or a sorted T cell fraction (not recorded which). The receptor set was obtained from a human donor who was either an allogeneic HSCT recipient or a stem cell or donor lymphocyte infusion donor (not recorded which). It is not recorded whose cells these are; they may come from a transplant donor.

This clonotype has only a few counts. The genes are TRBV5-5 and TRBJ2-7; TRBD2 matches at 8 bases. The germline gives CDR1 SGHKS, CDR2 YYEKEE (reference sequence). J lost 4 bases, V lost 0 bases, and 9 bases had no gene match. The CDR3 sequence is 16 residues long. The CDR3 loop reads CASSLGSGSSLYEQYF. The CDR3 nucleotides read TGTGCCAGCAGCTTGGGAAGCGGGAGTTCGTTATACGAGCAGTACTTC.

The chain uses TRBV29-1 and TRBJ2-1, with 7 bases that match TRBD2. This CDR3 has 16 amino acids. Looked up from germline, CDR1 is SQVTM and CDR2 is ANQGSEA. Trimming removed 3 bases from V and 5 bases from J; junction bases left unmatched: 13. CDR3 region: CSVEPLGGSTDNEQFF. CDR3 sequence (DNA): TGCAGCGTTGAGCCCCTGGGCGGGAGCACGGACAATGAGCAGTTCTTC.

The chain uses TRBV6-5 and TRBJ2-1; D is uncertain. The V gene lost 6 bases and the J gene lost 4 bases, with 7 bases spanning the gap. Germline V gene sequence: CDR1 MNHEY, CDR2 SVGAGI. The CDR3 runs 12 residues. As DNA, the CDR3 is TGTGCCAGCAGCCCTCAGTACAATGAGCAGTTCTTC. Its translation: CASSPQYNEQFF.

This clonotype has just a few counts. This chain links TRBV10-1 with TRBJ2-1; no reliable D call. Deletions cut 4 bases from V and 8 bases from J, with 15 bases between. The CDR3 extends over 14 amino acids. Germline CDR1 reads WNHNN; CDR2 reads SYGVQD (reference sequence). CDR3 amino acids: CASSGLGPGDEQFF. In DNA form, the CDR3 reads TGCGCCAGCAGTGGGTTAGGGCCAGGAGATGAGCAGTTCTTC.

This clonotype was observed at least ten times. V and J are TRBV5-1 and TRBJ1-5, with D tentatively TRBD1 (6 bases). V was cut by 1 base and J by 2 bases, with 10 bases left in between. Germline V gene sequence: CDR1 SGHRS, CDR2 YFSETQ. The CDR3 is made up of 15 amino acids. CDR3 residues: CASSLNSGGNQPQHF. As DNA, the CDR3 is TGCGCCAGCAGCTTGAATTCAGGGGGCAATCAGCCCCAGCATTTT.

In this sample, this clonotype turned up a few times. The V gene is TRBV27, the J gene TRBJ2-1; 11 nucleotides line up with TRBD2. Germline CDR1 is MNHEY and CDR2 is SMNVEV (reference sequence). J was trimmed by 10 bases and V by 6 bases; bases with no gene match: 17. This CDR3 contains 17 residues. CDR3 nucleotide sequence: TGTGCCAGCAGAAGTAAATGGATACTAGCGGGAGTGTTCGAGCAGTTCTTC. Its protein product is CASRSKWILAGVFEQFF.

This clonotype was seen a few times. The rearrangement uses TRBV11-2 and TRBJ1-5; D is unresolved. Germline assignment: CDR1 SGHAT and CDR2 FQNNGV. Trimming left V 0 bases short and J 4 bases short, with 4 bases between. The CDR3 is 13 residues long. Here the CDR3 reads CASSLDWNQPQHF. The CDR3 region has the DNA TGTGCCAGCAGCTTAGACTGGAATCAGCCCCAGCATTTT.

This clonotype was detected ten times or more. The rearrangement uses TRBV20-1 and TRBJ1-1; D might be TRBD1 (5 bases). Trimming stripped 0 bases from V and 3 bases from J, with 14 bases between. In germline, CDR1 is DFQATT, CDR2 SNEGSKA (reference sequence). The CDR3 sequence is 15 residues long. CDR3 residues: CSARDLGPWDTEAFF. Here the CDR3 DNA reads TGCAGTGCTAGAGATCTGGGGCCATGGGACACTGAAGCTTTCTTT.

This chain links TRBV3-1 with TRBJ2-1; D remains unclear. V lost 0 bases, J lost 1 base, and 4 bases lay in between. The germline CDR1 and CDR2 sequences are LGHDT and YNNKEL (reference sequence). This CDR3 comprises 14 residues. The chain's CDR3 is CASSQDTSYNEQFF. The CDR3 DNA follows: TGTGCCAGCAGCCAAGATACTTCCTACAATGAGCAGTTCTTC.

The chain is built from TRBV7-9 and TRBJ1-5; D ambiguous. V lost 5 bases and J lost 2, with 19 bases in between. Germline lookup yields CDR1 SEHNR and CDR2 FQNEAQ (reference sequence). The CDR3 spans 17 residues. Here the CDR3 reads CASSETSGGVGNQPQHF. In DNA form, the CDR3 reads TGTGCCAGCAGCGAAACTTCGGGTGGAGTGGGCAATCAGCCCCAGCATTTT.

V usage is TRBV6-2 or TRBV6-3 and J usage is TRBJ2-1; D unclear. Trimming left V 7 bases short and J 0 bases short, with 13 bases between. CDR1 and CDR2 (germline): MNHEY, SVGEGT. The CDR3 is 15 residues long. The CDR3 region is CASTPWGGSYNEQFF. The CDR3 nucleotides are TGTGCCAGCACCCCCTGGGGTGGCTCCTACAATGAGCAGTTCTTC.

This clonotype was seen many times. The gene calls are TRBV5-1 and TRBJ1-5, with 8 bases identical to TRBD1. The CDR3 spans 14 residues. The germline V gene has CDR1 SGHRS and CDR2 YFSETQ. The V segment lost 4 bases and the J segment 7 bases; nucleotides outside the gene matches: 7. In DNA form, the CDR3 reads TGCGCCAGCAGCCCTCAGGGGGCACAGCAGCCCCAGCATTTT. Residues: CASSPQGAQQPQHF.

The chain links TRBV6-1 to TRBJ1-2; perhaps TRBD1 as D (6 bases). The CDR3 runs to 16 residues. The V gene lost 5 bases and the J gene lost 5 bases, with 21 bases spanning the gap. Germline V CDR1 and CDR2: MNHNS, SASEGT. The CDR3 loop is CASSPSAGAQGYGYTF. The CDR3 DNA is TGTGCCAGCAGTCCGTCGGCAGGGGCCCAAGGGTATGGCTACACCTTC.

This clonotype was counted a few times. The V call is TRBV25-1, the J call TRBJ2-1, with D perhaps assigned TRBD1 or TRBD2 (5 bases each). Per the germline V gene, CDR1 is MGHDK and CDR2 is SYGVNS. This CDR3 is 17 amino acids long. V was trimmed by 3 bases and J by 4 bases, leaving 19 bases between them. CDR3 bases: TGTGCCAGCAGTGATGATGGGGACGTGTATTCATACAATGAGCAGTTCTTC. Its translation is CASSDDGDVYSYNEQFF.

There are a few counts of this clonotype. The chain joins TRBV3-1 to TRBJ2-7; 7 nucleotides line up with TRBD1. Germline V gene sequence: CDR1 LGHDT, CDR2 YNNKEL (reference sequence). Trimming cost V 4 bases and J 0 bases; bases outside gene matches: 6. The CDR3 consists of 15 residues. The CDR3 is CASSPPGQLSYEQYF. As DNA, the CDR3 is TGTGCCAGCAGCCCGCCGGGACAGCTCTCCTACGAGCAGTACTTC.

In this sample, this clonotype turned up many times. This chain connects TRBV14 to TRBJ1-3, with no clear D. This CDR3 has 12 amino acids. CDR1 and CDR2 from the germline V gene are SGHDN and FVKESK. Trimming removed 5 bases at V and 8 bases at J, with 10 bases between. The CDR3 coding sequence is TGTGCCAGCAGCGACGAAGGGTACACCATATATTTT. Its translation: CASSDEGYTIYF.

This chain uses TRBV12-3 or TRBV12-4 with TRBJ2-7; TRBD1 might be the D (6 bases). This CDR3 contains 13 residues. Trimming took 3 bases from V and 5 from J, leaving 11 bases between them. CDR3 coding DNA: TGTGCCAGCAGTTTTTCCGGGACACACGAGCAGTACTTC. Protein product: CASSFSGTHEQYF.

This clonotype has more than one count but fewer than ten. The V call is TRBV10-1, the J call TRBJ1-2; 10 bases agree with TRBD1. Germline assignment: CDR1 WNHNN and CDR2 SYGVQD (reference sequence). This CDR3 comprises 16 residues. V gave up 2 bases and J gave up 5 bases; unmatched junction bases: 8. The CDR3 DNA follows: TGCGCCAGCAGTGAGATTTCGGGACAGGGGAGTTATGGCTACACCTTC. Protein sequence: CASSEISGQGSYGYTF.

The CDR3 coding sequence is TGTGCCACCAGTGATTTCACCCGCGGACCCTACAATGAGCAGTTCTTC. Amino acid sequence: CATSDFTRGPYNEQFF. J is TRBJ2-1 and V is TRBV24-1; no clear D. Germline V gene sequence: CDR1 KGHDR, CDR2 SFDVKD. This CDR3 has 16 residues. The V end lost 1 base, the J end lost 2 bases, and 11 bases lay between the germline ends.

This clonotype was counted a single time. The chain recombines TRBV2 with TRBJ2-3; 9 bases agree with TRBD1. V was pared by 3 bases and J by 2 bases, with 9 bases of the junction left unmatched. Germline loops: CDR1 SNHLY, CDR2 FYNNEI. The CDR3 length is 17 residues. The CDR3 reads CASSDYPQQGATDTQYF. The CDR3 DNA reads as TGTGCCAGCAGTGACTACCCGCAACAGGGGGCCACAGATACGCAGTATTTT.

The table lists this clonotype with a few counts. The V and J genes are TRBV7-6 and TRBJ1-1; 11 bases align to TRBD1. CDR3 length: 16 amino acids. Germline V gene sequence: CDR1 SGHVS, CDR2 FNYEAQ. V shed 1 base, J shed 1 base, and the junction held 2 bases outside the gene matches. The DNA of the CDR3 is TGTGCCAGCAGCTTAGGGACAGGGGGCAGGAACACTGAAGCTTTCTTT. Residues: CASSLGTGGRNTEAFF.

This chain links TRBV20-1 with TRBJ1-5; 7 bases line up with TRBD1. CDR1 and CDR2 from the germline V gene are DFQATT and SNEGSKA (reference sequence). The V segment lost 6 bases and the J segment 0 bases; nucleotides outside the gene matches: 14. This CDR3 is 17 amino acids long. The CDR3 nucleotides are TGCAGTGCCCTAATACAGGGGCCCCTTCCTAGCAATCAGCCCCAGCATTTT. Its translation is CSALIQGPLPSNQPQHF.

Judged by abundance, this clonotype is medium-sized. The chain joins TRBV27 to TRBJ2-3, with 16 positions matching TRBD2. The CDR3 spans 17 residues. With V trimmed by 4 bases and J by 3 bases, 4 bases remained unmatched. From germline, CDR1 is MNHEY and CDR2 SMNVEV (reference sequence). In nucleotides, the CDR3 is TGTGCCAGCAGTTCTGGGACTAGCGGGAGGGGAACAGATACGCAGTATTTT. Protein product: CASSSGTSGRGTDTQYF.

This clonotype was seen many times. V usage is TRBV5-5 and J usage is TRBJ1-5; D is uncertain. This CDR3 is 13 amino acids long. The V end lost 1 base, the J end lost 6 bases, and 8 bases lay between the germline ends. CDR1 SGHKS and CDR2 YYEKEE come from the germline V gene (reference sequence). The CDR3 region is CASSLSLIQPQHF. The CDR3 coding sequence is TGTGCCAGCAGCTTGAGCCTCATTCAGCCCCAGCATTTT.

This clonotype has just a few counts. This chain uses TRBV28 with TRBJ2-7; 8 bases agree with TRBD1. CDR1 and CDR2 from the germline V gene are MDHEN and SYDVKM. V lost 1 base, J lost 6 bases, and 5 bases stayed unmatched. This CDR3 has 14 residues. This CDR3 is CASSLYRGSGEQYF. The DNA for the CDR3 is TGTGCCAGCAGTTTATACAGGGGGTCGGGCGAGCAGTACTTC.

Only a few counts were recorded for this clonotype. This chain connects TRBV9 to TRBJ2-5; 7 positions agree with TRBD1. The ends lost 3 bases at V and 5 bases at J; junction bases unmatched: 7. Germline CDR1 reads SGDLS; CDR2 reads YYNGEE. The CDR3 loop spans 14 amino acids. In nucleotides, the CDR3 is TGTGCCAGCAGCGGGGACAGCAGAGTGGAGACCCAGTACTTC. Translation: CASSGDSRVETQYF.